These T cell receptor beta chains were read from a single sample in a study of blood T cell repertoires in COVID-19. The protocol was immunoSEQ multiplex PCR, while the TCRdb copy is restricted to in-frame clones and leaves out a portion. The table includes about 160,000 clones, about 80% detected once. The sample was peripheral blood. These receptors came from a woman older than 75 with acute or convalescent COVID-19. CDR3s include the opening cysteine and the closing phenylalanine or tryptophan. The D gene is left open where the match is weak. The listing skips clone size in some rows; elsewhere it reads once, few, many or a size class.

clone_size | j_call | d_call | v_call | cdr3_aa | cdr3_nt
- | TRBJ2-7 | - | TRBV5-1 | CASSLAGGSGGYYEQYF | TGCGCCAGCAGCTTGGCCGGCGGGTCAGGGGGGTACTACGAGCAGTACTTC
- | TRBJ2-7 | - | TRBV28 | CASSLYGYEQYF | TGTGCCAGCAGTTTATACGGCTACGAGCAGTACTTC
- | TRBJ2-5 | - | TRBV30 | CAWSQAGLETQYF | TGTGCCTGGAGTCAGGCGGGGCTAGAGACCCAGTACTTC
- | TRBJ2-7 | - | TRBV5-6 | CASSFTLGGVVEQYF | TGTGCCAGCAGCTTCACATTAGGGGGGGTTGTCGAGCAGTACTTC
- | TRBJ1-1 | - | TRBV15 | CATRSDSSAAFF | TGTGCCACCAGATCCGACAGCAGCGCAGCTTTCTTT
- | TRBJ2-1 | TRBD1 | TRBV7-9 | CASTPGQLGGNEQFF | TGTGCCAGCACCCCGGGACAGCTAGGTGGCAATGAGCAGTTCTTC
- | TRBJ2-1 | TRBD2 | TRBV7-3 | CASAWGGNNEQFF | TGTGCGAGCGCTTGGGGGGGTAACAATGAGCAGTTCTTC
- | TRBJ1-1 | - | TRBV6-5 | CASSLTGQNEAFF | TGTGCCAGCTCTTTAACAGGGCAAAATGAAGCTTTCTTT
- | TRBJ1-2 | - | TRBV5-4 | CASSLTGLDYGYTF | TGTGCCAGCAGCTTGACAGGGTTGGACTATGGCTACACCTTC
- | TRBJ2-3 | - | TRBV18 | CASSPLGTASTDTQYF | TGTGCCAGCTCACCACTAGGAACAGCTAGCACAGATACGCAGTATTTT
- | TRBJ1-6 | TRBD1 | TRBV14 | CASSHTLVRTGESSYNSPLHF | TGTGCCAGCAGCCATACTCTAGTGCGAACAGGGGAGAGCTCCTATAATTCACCCCTCCACTTT
few | TRBJ1-2 | TRBD1 | TRBV6-5 | CASSRGQGSYGYTF | TGTGCCAGCAGCCGCGGACAGGGATCCTATGGCTACACCTTC
- | TRBJ2-7 | - | TRBV19 | CASSIVDRPGNEQYF | TGTGCCAGTAGTATAGTGGACAGACCGGGAAACGAGCAGTACTTC
- | TRBJ1-2 | - | TRBV7-6 | CASSSALGALYGYTF | TGTGCCAGCAGCTCCGCCTTGGGGGCACTCTATGGCTACACCTTC
- | TRBJ2-5 | - | TRBV6-5 | CASSRVGATQYF | TGTGCCAGCAGCCGTGTGGGGGCCACCCAGTACTTC
few | TRBJ2-5 | - | TRBV7-9 | CASSLVRQQEETQYF | TGTGCCAGCAGCTTAGTTAGACAGCAAGAAGAGACCCAGTACTTC
- | TRBJ1-5 | - | TRBV7-2 | CASSDLVGRWDQPQHF | TGTGCCAGCAGCGACCTCGTAGGGAGGTGGGATCAGCCCCAGCATTTT
- | TRBJ2-3 | TRBD2 | TRBV5-6 | CASSSGAGGPGDTQYF | TGTGCCAGCAGCTCCGGAGCGGGAGGGCCAGGAGATACGCAGTATTTT
- | TRBJ1-2 | - | TRBV24-1 | CATSDRVSNYGYTF | TGTGCCACCAGTGACAGGGTTTCTAACTATGGCTACACCTTC
- | TRBJ2-2 | TRBD2 | TRBV10-1 | CASRDAHCVRGAGNTGELFF | TGCGCCAGCAGGGATGCCCATTGTGTGCGGGGGGCTGGGAACACCGGGGAGCTGTTTTTT
- | TRBJ2-5 | TRBD2 | TRBV5-8 | CASSPSGRGETQYF | TGTGCCAGCAGCCCAAGCGGGAGGGGTGAGACCCAGTACTTC
once | TRBJ1-1 | - | TRBV20-1 | CRGGREAFF | TGCCGGGGGGGCAGGGAAGCTTTCTTT
- | TRBJ2-7 | TRBD2 | TRBV5-1 | CASSSTSGRRGYEQYF | TGCGCCAGCAGCTCAACTAGCGGGAGGCGAGGGTACGAGCAGTACTTC
- | TRBJ1-5 | - | TRBV7-2 | CASSLELEQPQHF | TGTGCCAGCAGCTTAGAATTGGAGCAGCCCCAGCATTTT
many | TRBJ1-5 | - | TRBV2 | CASSAGRGNQPQHF | TGTGCCAGCAGCGCGGGACGGGGCAATCAGCCCCAGCATTTT
- | TRBJ2-2 | TRBD2 | TRBV5-7 | CASSFLAGVLGELFF | TGTGCCAGCAGCTTCCTAGCGGGAGTTCTCGGGGAGCTGTTTTTT
- | TRBJ2-5 | - | TRBV2 | CASRGEETQYF | TGTGCCAGCAGGGGCGAAGAGACCCAGTACTTC
- | TRBJ1-4 | TRBD1 | TRBV7-6 | CASSLGAGTGFEKLFF | TGTGCCAGCAGCTTAGGGGCGGGGACAGGGTTTGAAAAACTGTTTTTT
large | TRBJ2-1 | - | TRBV6-6 | CASRLSPTPYNEQFF | TGTGCCAGCAGACTCTCGCCAACTCCCTACAATGAGCAGTTCTTC
- | TRBJ2-7 | - | TRBV20-1 | CSASSSYEQYF | TGCAGTGCTAGCAGTTCCTACGAGCAGTACTTC
once | TRBJ1-3 | - | TRBV6-4 | CASSPTALGNTIYF | TGTGCCAGCAGCCCGACTGCGCTCGGAAACACCATATATTTT
- | TRBJ2-3 | - | TRBV7-2 | CASSPGSGGQYF | TGTGCCAGCAGCCCGGGGTCGGGTGGGCAGTATTTT
- | TRBJ1-6 | - | TRBV6-5 | CASSRGALYNSPLHF | TGTGCCAGCAGCCGGGGGGCTCTCTATAATTCACCCCTCCACTTT
- | TRBJ1-3 | - | TRBV5-6 | CASSFGQYSGNTIYF | TGTGCCAGCAGCTTTGGACAGTACTCTGGAAACACCATATATTTT
- | TRBJ1-4 | TRBD1 | TRBV18 | CASSPPRGQEYEKLFF | TGTGCCAGCTCACCACCCCGGGGACAGGAATATGAAAAACTGTTTTTT
- | TRBJ1-5 | TRBD1 | TRBV6-6 | CATLGPGGLNQPQHF | TGTGCCACCTTGGGGCCAGGGGGTTTGAATCAGCCCCAGCATTTT
- | TRBJ1-2 | - | TRBV5-4 | CASSPQEGMNYGYTF | TGTGCCAGCAGCCCACAGGAGGGTATGAACTATGGCTACACCTTC
- | TRBJ2-5 | - | TRBV7-9 | CASSLGFGESETQYF | TGTGCCAGCAGCTTAGGGTTCGGGGAGTCGGAGACCCAGTACTTC
- | TRBJ1-5 | - | TRBV30 | CAWSVGLDQPQHF | TGTGCCTGGAGTGTGGGGCTCGATCAGCCCCAGCATTTT
once | TRBJ1-6 | - | TRBV2 | CASSPSGALHF | TGTGCCAGCAGTCCTTCCGGGGCCCTCCACTTT
few | TRBJ1-2 | TRBD1 | TRBV19 | CASTLETGRRDYGYTF | TGTGCCAGTACCCTCGAGACAGGGAGGAGAGACTATGGCTACACCTTC
- | TRBJ2-7 | - | TRBV21-1 | CASSNVHRDSSYEQYF | TGTGCCAGCAGCAACGTACACCGGGACAGCTCCTACGAGCAGTACTTC
once | TRBJ2-1 | TRBD2 | TRBV7-9 | CASSSIAGGPADEQFF | TGTGCCAGCAGCTCGATAGCGGGGGGGCCGGCCGATGAGCAGTTCTTC
- | TRBJ2-7 | - | TRBV2 | CASSNLGQGISEQYF | TGTGCCAGCAGTAACTTGGGTCAGGGGATTTCTGAGCAGTACTTC
- | TRBJ2-1 | TRBD1 | TRBV5-6 | CASSFGTDIYNEQFF | TGTGCCAGCAGCTTCGGGACAGATATCTACAATGAGCAGTTCTTC
- | TRBJ1-4 | TRBD1 | TRBV27 | CASRGIAGTDNEKLFF | TGTGCCAGCAGAGGTATTGCCGGGACAGATAATGAAAAACTGTTTTTT
- | TRBJ1-2 | - | TRBV6-5 | CASRWGQGYGYTF | TGTGCCAGCAGGTGGGGCCAGGGCTATGGCTACACCTTC
once | TRBJ2-1 | TRBD2 | TRBV28 | CASSFRGKGTGRGYNEQFF | TGTGCCAGCAGTTTCCGGGGGAAGGGTACGGGGAGGGGTTACAATGAGCAGTTCTTC
few | TRBJ2-2 | - | TRBV4-1 | CASSQGDTSGELFF | TGCGCCAGCAGCCAAGGGGACACATCCGGGGAGCTGTTTTTT
- | TRBJ2-4 | TRBD1 | TRBV7-9 | CASSPGQGVNIQYF | TGTGCCAGCAGCCCGGGACAGGGGGTGAACATTCAGTACTTC
- | TRBJ2-2 | TRBD2 | TRBV29-1 | CSVEVRTSNTGELFF | TGCAGCGTTGAAGTTCGGACTAGCAACACCGGGGAGCTGTTTTTT
- | TRBJ2-7 | TRBD1 | TRBV5-1 | CASSLVLTGDRTEQYF | TGCGCCAGCAGCTTGGTACTGACAGGGGATAGGACCGAGCAGTACTTC
- | TRBJ2-5 | - | TRBV7-9 | CASSLGEEETQYF | TGTGCCAGCAGCTTAGGAGAAGAAGAGACCCAGTACTTC
once | TRBJ2-2 | - | TRBV9 | CASSPFPNTGELFF | TGTGCCAGCAGCCCCTTCCCGAACACCGGGGAGCTGTTTTTT
- | TRBJ1-1 | - | TRBV28 | CASSSTYTEAFF | TGTGCCAGCAGTTCGACTTACACTGAAGCTTTCTTT